This entry is about one T cell receptor beta chain. Antigen: not known. The record originates from a study of cytomegalovirus exposure and HLA in healthy donors. Primers: 60 Vbeta forward and 13 Jbeta reverse. TCRdb's copy holds only in-frame clones and misses some; the assay was immunoSEQ multiplex PCR. The profile shows 150,000 to 200,000 clones, about 75% of them singletons. Regarding the study as a whole: In a later analysis, HLA-associated beta chains showed higher expansion and lower generation probabilities than comparable chains. For most TCR sequences rarity was the rule, although some public TCRs occurred in many donors. A link between a missense DCLRE1C variant and TCR beta V- and J-gene trimming emerged from a later analysis.

The germline V and J ends were trimmed by 3 bases and 8 bases, with 14 bases remaining between them. CDR1 is MNHEY, CDR2 SMNVEV, per germline (reference sequence). This CDR3 comprises 15 residues. The clonotype originates from a woman aged 50 to 60 in good health and CMV-seropositive. The J gene is TRBJ1-6, the V gene TRBV27; TRBD1 might be the D (6 bases). The sequenced sample was PBMCs. CDR3 protein: CASSFRGGRDSPLHF. CDR3 coding DNA: TGTGCCAGCAGTTTTAGGGGGGGTCGGGATTCACCCCTCCACTTT.